The clone carrying this TCR beta chain has at least ten counts. The antigen is not known. The sample is drawn from a study of Graves' ophthalmopathy and Graves' hyperthyroidism. Findings of the study overall: With a specificity of 72.22% and a sensitivity of around 71%, the model predicted ophthalmopathy progression. Blood shared most expanded thyroid clonotypes above 0.001 frequency.

With 1 base removed from V and 0 bases from J, the gap between germline ends came to 24 bases. Germline CDR1 reads MNHNY; CDR2 reads SVGAGI (reference sequence). This CDR3 is built from 20 residues. Symptoms, serum thyroxine and TRAb, thyroid ultrasound, and orbital computed tomography formed the diagnostic basis. Amplification from RNA transcripts yielded the TCR beta CDR3 regions. An opening RT-PCR round employed HTBI primers and preceded a second-round multiplex PCR. Using its own MiXCR run on the multiplex PCR reads, TCRdb lists one record per CDR3 protein. The table has around 400,000 distinct CDR3 sequences, approximately 16% seen once; the top ten hold approximately 1.4%.

The sequencing input was peripheral blood. The sequence came from a woman between 18 and 30 years old with Graves' ophthalmopathy. This chain joins TRBV6-6 and TRBJ1-1; unclear D gene. The CDR3 DNA sequence: TGTGCCAGCAGTTACTGGACCCCGAACGGTGGCTATCCCATGAACACTGAAGCTTTCTTT. This sequence encodes CASSYWTPNGGYPMNTEAFF.